The present entry profiles one T cell receptor (beta chain) with its context. Original processing notes: How many nucleated cells were present was estimated from reference gene primer amplification. TCRdb keeps only in-frame clones here, not all; method: immunoSEQ multiplex PCR. For V, J and clone size, that table is used; D and trimming come from the DNA. The sample includes hundreds of thousands of clones, roughly 86% of them seen just once. This record comes from a study of blood T cell repertoires in COVID-19. Trimming shortened V by 2 bases and J by 10 bases, and 18 bases separated the two germline ends. Germline V gives CDR1 KGHSH, CDR2 LQKENI. CDR3 length: 15 residues.

The sample consisted of peripheral blood. This sequence joins TRBV18 and TRBJ2-1, with D perhaps matching TRBD1 (8 bases). The clonotype comes from a woman aged 25 to 39 with acute or convalescent COVID-19. CDR3 sequence: CASSPLSRGREEQFF. DNA of the CDR3: TGTGCCAGCTCACCATTGAGCAGGGGGCGGGAGGAGCAGTTCTTC. Combining the CDR3 with reference TRBV18 and TRBJ2-1 gives the whole variable domain NAGVMQNPRHLVRRRGQEARLRCSPMKGHSHVYWYRQLPEEGLKFMVYLQKENIIDESGMPKERFSAEFPKEGPSILRIQQVVRGDSAAYFCASSPLSRGREEQFFGPGTRLTVL.